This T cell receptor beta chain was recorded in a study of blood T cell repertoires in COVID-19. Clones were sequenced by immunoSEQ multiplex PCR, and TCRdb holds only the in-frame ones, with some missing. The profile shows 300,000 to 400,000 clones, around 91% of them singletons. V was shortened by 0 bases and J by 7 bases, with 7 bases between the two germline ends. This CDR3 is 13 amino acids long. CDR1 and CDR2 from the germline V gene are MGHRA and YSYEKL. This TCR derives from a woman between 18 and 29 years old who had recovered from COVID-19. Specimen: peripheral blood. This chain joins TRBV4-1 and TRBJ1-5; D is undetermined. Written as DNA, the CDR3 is TGCGCCAGCAGCCAAGATAACCGGCAGCCCCAGCATTTT. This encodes CASSQDNRQPQHF.